This record concerns one TCR beta chain sequence. What it binds is unknown. Libraries were prepared by immunoSEQ multiplex PCR; TCRdb keeps only in-frame clonotypes and omits some of them. The table has more than 55,000 clones, roughly 92% seen once; the top ten hold roughly 13%. The data were taken from a study of OX40 agonist ivuxolimab in advanced cancers. As for the study in general: Partial responses were recorded for three patients, including one with hepatocellular carcinoma and two with cutaneous melanoma.

Blood got drawn at baseline, again on cycle 4 day 1, and then on cycle 7 day 1. V lost 2 bases and J lost 2, with 11 bases in between. Germline assignment: CDR1 MGHRA and CDR2 YSYEKL. This CDR3 region has 15 residues. Study-wide points: At 0.1 to 3.0 mg/kg and by week 6, clonal expansion occurred in CD4+ and CD8+ blood T cells. At 0.1-3.0 mg/kg, partial responders had clonal expansion among the lowest observed.

Sequencing used CD4+ or CD8+ T cells sorted from blood, obtained in a trial of the OX40 agonist ivuxolimab. The chain links TRBV4-1 to TRBJ2-3; D is possibly TRBD1 or TRBD2 (5 bases each). The source of this sequence is an adult with an advanced solid tumor such as melanoma, head and neck, liver or kidney cancer. CDR3 sequence reads: CASSQPGPYTDTQYF. The CDR3, as DNA: TGCGCCAGCAGCCAACCGGGACCTTACACAGATACGCAGTATTTT.